The 12 T cell receptor beta chains given below trace back to one sample, sequenced in a study of cytomegalovirus exposure and HLA in healthy donors. This PCR relied on a set of 60 Vbeta primers and 13 Jbeta primers. Clones were read by immunoSEQ multiplex PCR, and TCRdb kept only the in-frame ones, dropping some. The table has 95,000 to 150,000 clones, around 75% seen once. Specimen: PBMCs. Receptors originate from a man younger than 45 in good health and CMV-seronegative.

This chain connects TRBV18 to TRBJ1-5, with D possibly matching TRBD1 (5 bases). V lost 2 bases and J lost 2, with 7 bases in between. Germline V lookup: CDR1 KGHSH, CDR2 LQKENI. The CDR3 totals 14 residues. CDR3 in amino acids: CASSPGGGNQPQHF. The CDR3 coding sequence is TGTGCCAGCTCACCAGGGGGGGGCAATCAGCCCCAGCATTTT.

The chain combines TRBV10-3 with TRBJ1-3; tentatively, D is TRBD1 (6 bases). Germline-derived CDR1 and CDR2 are ENHRY and SYGVKD. The ends were cut back, 11 bases at V and 0 bases at J, with 14 bases in the middle. This CDR3 is 14 amino acids long. The CDR3 DNA follows: TGTGCCGTCGGTGGGGGCAACTCTGGAAACACCATATATTTT. It specifies CAVGGGNSGNTIYF.

The chain combines TRBV7-8 with TRBJ1-1; D unresolved. Looked up from germline, CDR1 is SGHVS and CDR2 is FQNEAQ. Trimming took off 1 base at V and 2 bases at J, with 11 bases between the two ends. The CDR3 sequence is 15 residues long. The CDR3 DNA is TGTGCCAGCAGCTTAGACCCGAACATTAACACTGAAGCTTTCTTT. It codes for CASSLDPNINTEAFF.

This chain links TRBV5-1 with TRBJ2-5; possibly TRBD1 for D (8 bases). V lost 4 bases and J 1 base, leaving 17 bases between the germline ends. The CDR3 is 16 amino acids. Germline V CDR1 and CDR2: SGHRS, YFSETQ. CDR3 protein: CASSLGGTGPQETQYF. The CDR3 bases are TGCGCCAGCAGCCTGGGAGGGACAGGACCCCAAGAGACCCAGTACTTC.

The CDR3 spells CASSFGDRGEDIQYF. Here the CDR3 DNA reads TGCGCCAGCAGCTTCGGGGACAGGGGGGAGGACATTCAGTACTTC. The chain links TRBV5-1 to TRBJ2-4; 11 bases line up with TRBD1. CDR3 size: 15 residues. J gave up 8 bases and V 2 bases, and 6 bases lay outside the gene matches. The germline V gene has CDR1 SGHRS and CDR2 YFSETQ. The variable domain in full, with the rest retrieved from reference TRBV5-1 and TRBJ2-4, is KAGVTQTPRYLIKTRGQQVTLSCSPISGHRSVSWYQQTPGQGLQFLFEYFSETQRNKGNFPGRFSGRQFSNSRSEMNVSTLELGDSALYLCASSFGDRGEDIQYFGAGTRLSVL.

V is TRBV27 and J is TRBJ2-7, with 7 bases lining up with TRBD1. V lost 4 bases to trimming and J lost 0 bases; unmatched junction nucleotides: 12. In germline, CDR1 is MNHEY, CDR2 SMNVEV (reference sequence). The CDR3 has 17 residues. As DNA, the CDR3 is TGTGCCAGCAGTTCACTCGCGGACAGGCGTAACTCCTACGAGCAGTACTTC. Protein product: CASSSLADRRNSYEQYF.

The rearrangement uses TRBV5-4 and TRBJ2-2; D is unresolved. V lost 4 bases, J lost 0 bases, and 10 bases lay in between. This CDR3 has 15 amino acids. In germline, CDR1 is SGHNT, CDR2 YYREEE (reference sequence). CDR3 nucleotide sequence: TGTGCCAGCAGCACACCCCCCGCGAACACCGGGGAGCTGTTTTTT. This sequence encodes CASSTPPANTGELFF.

This chain uses TRBV7-9 with TRBJ2-1, with D unclear. Germline CDR1 is SEHNR and CDR2 is FQNEAQ (reference sequence). The CDR3 is made up of 11 amino acids. The V and J ends lost 6 bases and 8 bases respectively, with 8 bases between them. The CDR3: CASRFADEQFF. In DNA, the CDR3 is TGTGCCAGCAGATTCGCAGATGAGCAGTTCTTC.

CDR3 sequence: CASRTGDRYTGELFF. Written as DNA, the CDR3 is TGTGCCAGCCGGACAGGGGATCGTTACACCGGGGAGCTGTTTTTT. The V call is TRBV2, the J call TRBJ2-2; TRBD1 matches 9 bases. This CDR3 is 15 amino acids long. Germline V gene lookup returns CDR1 SNHLY and CDR2 FYNNEI. With 8 bases clipped from V and 3 bases from J, the junction kept 7 bases outside the gene matches.

The chain has TRBV5-6 and TRBJ2-7, with D tentatively TRBD1 (5 bases). Between the trimmed V and J ends, which lost 1 base and 7 bases, there was a span of 15 bases. Germline V gives CDR1 SGHDT, CDR2 YYEEEE. This CDR3 comprises 14 residues. Written as DNA, the CDR3 is TGTGCCAGCAGCTTGCTGACAGAAGTTCCAGAGCAGTACTTC. Translating it yields CASSLLTEVPEQYF. Filled out from reference TRBV5-6 and TRBJ2-7, the complete variable domain reads DAGVTQSPTHLIKTRGQQVTLRCSPKSGHDTVSWYQQALGQGPQFIFQYYEEEERQRGNFPDRFSGHQFPNYSSELNVNALLLGDSALYLCASSLLTEVPEQYFGPGTRLTVT.

The chain combines TRBV7-2 with TRBJ1-6; no reliable D call. From germline, CDR1 is SGHTA and CDR2 FQGNSA. CDR3 length: 16 residues. The V and J ends lost 2 bases and 7 bases respectively, with 15 bases between them. The CDR3 nucleotides are TGTGCCAGCAGCTTAAAATCCACGCCAGTAAATTCACCCCTCCACTTT. It encodes CASSLKSTPVNSPLHF.

The count of this clone is one. The V gene is TRBV5-4, the J gene TRBJ2-3; TRBD1 aligns across 9 bases. The J segment lost 3 bases and the V segment lost 3 bases, leaving 8 bases of the junction unmatched. The CDR3 extends over 16 amino acids. Germline CDR1 is SGHNT and CDR2 is YYREEE (reference sequence). The CDR3: CASSSPGTGKTDTQYF. In nucleotides, the CDR3 is TGTGCCAGCAGCTCGCCCGGGACAGGGAAAACAGATACGCAGTATTTT.